This T cell receptor beta chain was captured by sequencing in a study of T cell repertoires in cytomegalovirus infection. Overall study findings and caveats: Cumulative frequency (of public TCR beta family members) identified carriers of CMV plus the relevant HLA.

TCRdb recomputed calls from the reads with MiXCR, one row per CDR3 protein. This sample has 200,000 to 250,000 distinct CDR3 sequences, with roughly 22% found just once. About this clonotype: Antigen: not known.

The receptor was derived from a human donor in good health (CMV status not recorded). Some clones in this sample may be carry-over from other donors' samples. The sample consisted of CD8+ T cells from PBMCs.

The CDR3 loop is CASSASGGGLDTQYF. As DNA, the CDR3 is TGTGCCAGTAGTGCGAGTGGCGGGGGGTTAGATACGCAGTATTTT. The V and J genes are TRBV19 and TRBJ2-3, with 8 bases fitting TRBD2. Germline values: CDR1 LNHDA, CDR2 SQIVND (reference sequence). The CDR3 is 15 residues long. Trimming cost V 5 bases and J 5 bases; bases outside gene matches: 9.